These 26 T cell receptor beta chains share one sample of origin, sequenced in a study of cytomegalovirus exposure and HLA in healthy donors. Profiled with immunoSEQ multiplex PCR; TCRdb holds only in-frame clones, not every one. Of about 92,000 clones listed, approximately 95% are singletons. The material sequenced was PBMCs. Receptor source: a woman aged 25 to 45 in good health and CMV-seropositive.

This clone showed up just a few times. The chain combines TRBV11-2 with TRBJ2-2; D not certain. This CDR3 spans 12 amino acids. Trimming stripped 6 bases from V and 2 bases from J, with 4 bases between. The V gene's germline CDR1 is SGHAT and CDR2 FQNNGV. The CDR3 region has the DNA TGTGCCAGCAGACTCAACACCGGGGAGCTGTTTTTT. It encodes CASRLNTGELFF. The full variable domain, completed using reference TRBV11-2 and TRBJ2-2, is EAGVAQSPRYKIIEKRQSVAFWCNPISGHATLYWYQQILGQGPKLLIQFQNNGVVDDSQLPKDRFSAERLKGVDSTLKIQPAKLEDSAVYLCASRLNTGELFFGEGSRLTVL.

The J gene is TRBJ2-3, the V gene TRBV4-2, with 12 nucleotides matching TRBD2. The CDR3 length is 17 residues. J lost 5 bases, V lost 0 bases, and 6 bases had no gene match. Germline CDR1 LGHNA, CDR2 YNFKEQ. CDR3 sequence (DNA): TGTGCCAGCAGCCAAGATACTAGCGGGAGGATCGTAGATACGCAGTATTTT. It translates to CASSQDTSGRIVDTQYF.

V usage is TRBV28 and J usage is TRBJ1-2, with 7 bases aligning to TRBD1. Germline trimming cut 4 bases from V and 6 bases from J; bases unmatched to any gene: 8. The CDR3 covers 14 residues. Germline lookup yields CDR1 MDHEN and CDR2 SYDVKM. As DNA, the CDR3 is TGTGCCAGCAGTTCCCCGAACAGGGGCGATGGCTACACCTTC. Its protein product is CASSSPNRGDGYTF.

This chain joins TRBV2 and TRBJ2-1; maybe TRBD2 (6 bases). V was pared by 6 bases and J by 4 bases, with 19 bases between. The V gene's germline CDR1 is SNHLY and CDR2 FYNNEI. This CDR3 is built from 16 residues. The CDR3 loop reads CASRKRAEGSYNEQFF. The CDR3 coding sequence is TGTGCCAGCAGGAAGCGGGCTGAAGGGTCTTACAATGAGCAGTTCTTC.

V is TRBV27 and J is TRBJ2-7, with 9 bases that match TRBD1. V lost 6 bases, J lost 2 bases, and 2 bases stayed unmatched. Germline loops: CDR1 MNHEY, CDR2 SMNVEV (reference sequence). The CDR3 length is 13 residues. The CDR3 sequence is CASSRDRAYEQYF. CDR3 nucleotides: TGTGCCAGCAGCCGGGACAGGGCCTACGAGCAGTACTTC.

The chain links TRBV19 to TRBJ2-7; TRBD2 matches at 11 bases. Germline V gives CDR1 LNHDA, CDR2 SQIVND (reference sequence). V shed 5 bases, J shed 0 bases, and the junction held 6 bases outside the gene matches. CDR3 length equals 16 residues. Here the CDR3 DNA reads TGTGCCAGTAGTTCAGATAGCGGGAGGGCCTCCTACGAGCAGTACTTC. Protein: CASSSDSGRASYEQYF.

This sequence joins TRBV18 and TRBJ1-5; D may be TRBD1 (5 bases). The germline CDR1 and CDR2 sequences are KGHSH and LQKENI. V lost 3 bases and J lost 3, with 9 bases in between. This CDR3 comprises 14 residues. The CDR3 is CASSPTGNNQPQHF. Here the CDR3 DNA reads TGTGCCAGCTCACCTACAGGAAACAATCAGCCCCAGCATTTT.

The V call is TRBV2, the J call TRBJ2-7; D might be TRBD1 (5 bases). Trimming shortened V by 3 bases and J by 2 bases, and 14 bases separated the two germline ends. The germline V gene encodes CDR1 SNHLY and CDR2 FYNNEI. The CDR3 has 15 residues. The CDR3 region is CASSDPVKGTYEQYF. CDR3 nucleotide sequence: TGTGCCAGCAGTGACCCCGTAAAGGGGACCTACGAGCAGTACTTC.

This chain connects TRBV27 to TRBJ2-7; TRBD2 matches 9 bases. With 3 bases clipped from V and 5 bases from J, the junction kept 14 bases outside the gene matches. The germline gives CDR1 MNHEY, CDR2 SMNVEV (reference sequence). This CDR3 region has 17 residues. In DNA, the CDR3 is TGTGCCAGCAGTTTTTTGTCAATTGGGCCTAGCGGGGACGAGCAGTACTTC. Its translation is CASSFLSIGPSGDEQYF.

V is TRBV7-2 and J is TRBJ2-7, with 9 bases lining up with TRBD2. The CDR3 totals 18 residues. The ends lost 5 bases at V and 2 bases at J; junction bases unmatched: 16. Germline CDR1 is SGHTA and CDR2 is FQGNSA. The CDR3 DNA reads TGTGCCAGCAGCCGGACCAACTTTCGCGGGAGGGCCCCCTACGAGCAGTACTTC. Protein: CASSRTNFRGRAPYEQYF. The whole variable domain, filled in from reference TRBV7-2 and TRBJ2-7, reads GAGVSQSPSNKVTEKGKDVELRCDPISGHTALYWYRQSLGQGLEFLIYFQGNSAPDKSGLPSDRFSAERTGGSVSTLTIQRTQQEDSAVYLCASSRTNFRGRAPYEQYFGPGTRLTVT.

The chain is built from TRBV13 and TRBJ2-6; D might be TRBD2 (5 bases). Germline CDR1 PRHDT, CDR2 FYEKMQ (reference sequence). The CDR3 spans 15 residues. V was cut by 0 bases and J by 2 bases, with 5 bases left in between. Here the CDR3 reads CASSLGGAGANVLTF. For the CDR3, the DNA is TGTGCCAGCAGCTTAGGGGGAGCTGGGGCCAACGTCCTGACTTTC. The entire variable domain, with the rest obtained from reference TRBV13 and TRBJ2-6, is as follows: AAGVIQSPRHLIKEKRETATLKCYPIPRHDTVYWYQQGPGQDPQFLISFYEKMQSDKGSIPDRFSAQQFSDYHSELNMSSLELGDSALYFCASSLGGAGANVLTFGAGSRLTVL.

V usage is TRBV5-1 and J usage is TRBJ2-7; 8 nucleotides agree with TRBD1. The V gene's germline CDR1 is SGHRS and CDR2 YFSETQ. The CDR3 spans 15 residues. Losses at the gene ends were 4 bases for V and 3 bases for J; bases not matched to a gene: 9. The CDR3 loop reads CASSRRTGFVYEQYF. In DNA, the CDR3 is TGCGCCAGCAGCCGCAGGACAGGGTTTGTCTACGAGCAGTACTTC.

The chain is built from TRBV27 and TRBJ2-7; D not certain. With 2 bases removed from V and 2 bases from J, the gap between germline ends came to 7 bases. The CDR3 loop spans 13 amino acids. The germline CDR1 and CDR2 sequences are MNHEY and SMNVEV (reference sequence). CDR3 loop: CASSLREPYEQYF. The CDR3 coding sequence is TGTGCCAGCAGTTTAAGAGAACCCTACGAGCAGTACTTC.

J is TRBJ2-3 and V is TRBV18; D may be TRBD2 (5 bases). V gave up 2 bases and J gave up 0 bases, with 9 bases separating them. CDR1 KGHSH and CDR2 LQKENI come from the germline V gene. This CDR3 spans 15 amino acids. Here the CDR3 DNA reads TGTGCCAGCTCACCAGTCGGGATTAGCACAGATACGCAGTATTTT. Translation: CASSPVGISTDTQYF.

V and J are TRBV2 and TRBJ1-2, with unresolved D. The CDR3 sequence is 16 residues long. Trimming removed 6 bases from V and 5 bases from J, with 22 bases in between. Germline assignment: CDR1 SNHLY and CDR2 FYNNEI. Here the CDR3 reads CASSVRAQVSVYGYTF. Here the CDR3 DNA reads TGTGCCAGCAGCGTGCGGGCCCAGGTTTCGGTATATGGCTACACCTTC.

This sequence joins TRBV28 and TRBJ1-5, with TRBD1 as a possible D gene (5 bases). V dropped 4 bases and J dropped 8 bases, with 21 bases sitting between them. This CDR3 has 16 residues. Germline CDR1 and CDR2: MDHEN and SYDVKM. CDR3 bases: TGTGCCAGCAGTTCTGTCAGGGAGGGCCCCTCGGAGCCCCAGCATTTT. Amino acid sequence: CASSSVREGPSEPQHF. The full variable domain, its missing parts supplied by reference TRBV28 and TRBJ1-5, is DVKVTQSSRYLVKRTGEKVFLECVQDMDHENMFWYRQDPGLGLRLIYFSYDVKMKEKGDIPEGYSVSREKKERFSLILESASTNQTSMYLCASSSVREGPSEPQHFGDGTRLSIL.

This rearrangement joins TRBV19 to TRBJ1-2; TRBD1 agrees at 7 bases. Germline V gene lookup returns CDR1 LNHDA and CDR2 SQIVND (reference sequence). V was clipped by 7 bases and J by 3 bases; unmatched bases: 2. The CDR3 contains 12 residues. In nucleotides, the CDR3 is TGTGCCAGTACTACAGGGGACTATGGCTACACCTTC. Its translation: CASTTGDYGYTF.

V is TRBV28 and J is TRBJ2-7, with 7 bases aligning to TRBD1. The trim removed 6 bases at V and 3 bases at J, leaving 2 bases unmatched. In germline, CDR1 is MDHEN, CDR2 SYDVKM. The CDR3 covers 12 residues. The CDR3 bases are TGTGCCAGCAGACGGGACAGCTACGAGCAGTACTTC. Translation gives CASRRDSYEQYF.

The chain couples TRBV6-5 to TRBJ2-7; 8 bases map to TRBD2. CDR1 is MNHEY and CDR2 is SVGAGI in the germline V gene. The ends lost 2 bases at V and 7 bases at J; junction bases unmatched: 13. CDR3 size: 16 residues. The CDR3: CASSYGSGGRLGEQYF. The CDR3 DNA is TGTGCCAGCAGTTACGGTTCGGGCGGGAGGCTAGGTGAGCAGTACTTC.

The chain's CDR3 is CASSQDSAGGPYEQYF. Here the CDR3 DNA reads TGTGCCAGCAGCCAAGATTCGGCGGGAGGACCCTACGAGCAGTACTTC. The chain uses TRBV4-2 and TRBJ2-7, with 8 bases matching TRBD2. Germline trimming cut 0 bases from V and 2 bases from J; bases unmatched to any gene: 6. Looked up from germline, CDR1 is LGHNA and CDR2 is YNFKEQ. CDR3 size: 16 residues.

Note on this clone: A junction end diverges from the germline sequence, so it may reflect a read error. This rearrangement joins TRBV9 to TRBJ1-2; D perhaps matches TRBD1 (5 bases). The CDR3 is made up of 13 amino acids. Germline lookup yields CDR1 SGDLS and CDR2 YYNGEE. CDR3 residues: CASSVGGLPPLFF. The CDR3 nucleotides read TGTGCCAGCAGCGTAGGGGGACTACCCCCCCTCTTCTTC.

The chain links TRBV28 to TRBJ2-3, with D perhaps matching TRBD1 (6 bases). Germline CDR1 is MDHEN and CDR2 is SYDVKM. This CDR3 is 14 amino acids long. Deletions cut 9 bases from V and 5 bases from J, with 18 bases between. The CDR3 sequence is CASTIWGPGDTQYF. CDR3 sequence (DNA): TGTGCCAGTACGATTTGGGGGCCGGGAGATACGCAGTATTTT.

In regard to this clone: Within the sample, other DNA sequences also encode this same CDR3. The rearrangement links TRBV4-1 to TRBJ2-5; D gene unclear. This CDR3 has 13 residues. V lost 0 bases and J 4 bases, leaving 6 bases between the germline ends. The germline V gene encodes CDR1 MGHRA and CDR2 YSYEKL. CDR3 sequence reads: CASSQDSRETQYF. CDR3 nucleotides: TGCGCCAGCAGCCAAGATTCGAGAGAGACCCAGTACTTC.

The chain recombines TRBV27 with TRBJ2-5; tentative D call: TRBD1 (6 bases). The germline V and J ends were trimmed by 1 base and 0 bases, with 12 bases remaining between them. Germline loops: CDR1 MNHEY, CDR2 SMNVEV (reference sequence). This CDR3 spans 16 amino acids. CDR3 coding DNA: TGTGCCAGCAGTTTATATTTGGGGGCAAACCAAGAGACCCAGTACTTC. It translates to CASSLYLGANQETQYF.

The CDR3 coding sequence is TGTGCCAGCAGTGAGCTCAGGAGGGTCACCATATATTTT. The encoded protein is CASSELRRVTIYF. V gene TRBV2 combines with J gene TRBJ1-3; D gene ambiguous. The CDR3 contains 13 residues. CDR1 and CDR2 from the germline V gene are SNHLY and FYNNEI. With 3 bases removed from V and 9 bases from J, the gap between germline ends came to 12 bases. The full variable domain, rest sourced from reference TRBV2 and TRBJ1-3, is EPEVTQTPSHQVTQMGQEVILRCVPISNHLYFYWYRQILGQKVEFLVSFYNNEISEKSEIFDDQFSVERPDGSNFTLKIRSTKLEDSAMYFCASSELRRVTIYFGEGSWLTVV.

The chain recombines TRBV11-2 with TRBJ2-7; 8 positions match TRBD1. The V segment lost 2 bases and the J segment 4 bases; nucleotides outside the gene matches: 1. The germline V gene has CDR1 SGHAT and CDR2 FQNNGV. The CDR3 runs to 13 residues. CDR3 DNA: TGTGCCAGCAGCTTAACAGGGGGTTACGAGCAGTACTTC. Translated, it gives CASSLTGGYEQYF.